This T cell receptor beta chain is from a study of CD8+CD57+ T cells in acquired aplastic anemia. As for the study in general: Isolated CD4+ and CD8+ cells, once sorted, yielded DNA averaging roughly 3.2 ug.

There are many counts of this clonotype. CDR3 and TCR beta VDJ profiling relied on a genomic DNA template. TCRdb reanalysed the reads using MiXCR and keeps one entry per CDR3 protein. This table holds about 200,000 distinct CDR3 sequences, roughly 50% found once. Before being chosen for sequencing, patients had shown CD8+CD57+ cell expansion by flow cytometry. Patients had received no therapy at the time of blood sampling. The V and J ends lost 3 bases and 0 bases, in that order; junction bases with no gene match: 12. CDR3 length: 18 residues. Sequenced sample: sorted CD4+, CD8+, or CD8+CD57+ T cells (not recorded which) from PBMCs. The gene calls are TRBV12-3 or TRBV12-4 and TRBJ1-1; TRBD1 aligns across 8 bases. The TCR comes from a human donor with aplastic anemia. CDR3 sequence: CASSFRSGTGIMNTEAFF. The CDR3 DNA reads TGTGCCAGCAGTTTTAGATCCGGGACAGGAATCATGAACACTGAAGCTTTCTTT.